The 20 T cell receptor beta chains presented below share a single source sample, sequenced in a study of blood T cell repertoires in COVID-19. Assay: immunoSEQ multiplex PCR; the TCRdb copy retains only in-frame clones and omits some. The sample has about 140,000 clones, around four fifths seen once; the top ten hold approximately 3.6%. The sequenced material came from PBMCs or T cells enriched from blood (not recorded which). Receptors originate from a woman aged 45-65 years with acute COVID-19.

The chain links TRBV4-1 to TRBJ2-5, with 8 bases matching TRBD1. This CDR3 has 16 amino acids. CDR1 MGHRA and CDR2 YSYEKL come from the germline V gene. Trimming took 1 base from V and 2 from J; bases not matched to a gene: 6. CDR3 loop: CASSQVGQGYQETQYF. The CDR3 coding sequence is TGCGCCAGCAGCCAAGTTGGACAGGGATATCAAGAGACCCAGTACTTC.

The CDR3 protein is CASSKGVDQPQHF. In nucleotides, the CDR3 is TGTGCCAGCTCAAAAGGGGTGGATCAGCCCCAGCATTTT. The chain has TRBV18 and TRBJ1-5; possible D gene TRBD1, 5 bases. Germline V gives CDR1 KGHSH, CDR2 LQKENI. The CDR3 consists of 13 residues. V was pared by 5 bases and J by 5 bases, with 10 bases between.

The V call is TRBV5-1, the J call TRBJ1-5; D is unclear. CDR3 size: 17 residues. The V gene's germline CDR1 is SGHRS and CDR2 YFSETQ. Trimming removed 0 bases at V and 10 bases at J, with 23 bases between. CDR3 sequence: CASSLARFDPKRKPQHF. For the CDR3, the DNA is TGCGCCAGCAGCTTGGCGAGATTTGATCCCAAAAGAAAACCCCAGCATTTT.

This chain joins TRBV29-1 and TRBJ2-5; the D gene is possibly TRBD2 (6 bases). The germline V gene encodes CDR1 SQVTM and CDR2 ANQGSEA. Trimming took off 4 bases at V and 4 bases at J, with 13 bases between the two ends. The CDR3 is 13 residues long. CDR3 DNA: TGCAGCGTTGGGGGTTTGGGAGGAGAGACCCAGTACTTC. Protein product: CSVGGLGGETQYF. Full variable domain (outside the CDR3, taken from reference TRBV29-1 and TRBJ2-5): SAVISQKPSRDICQRGTSLTIQCQVDSQVTMMFWYRQQPGQSLTLIATANQGSEATYESGFVIDKFPISRPNLTFSTLTVSNMSPEDSSIYLCSVGGLGGETQYFGPGTRLLVL.

This chain links TRBV3-1 (or the pseudogene TRBV3-2) with TRBJ1-2; 7 nucleotides align to TRBD1. The CDR3 extends over 15 amino acids. From germline, CDR1 is LGHDT and CDR2 YNNKEL (reference sequence). Trimming took 0 bases from V and 7 from J; bases not matched to a gene: 8. CDR3 DNA: TGTGCCAGCAGCCAAGAGGGCAGGGGGACCCCTGGCTACACCTTC. As protein: CASSQEGRGTPGYTF.

The chain has TRBV2 and TRBJ1-1, with D perhaps matching TRBD1 (6 bases). This CDR3 is 14 amino acids long. Germline V gene lookup returns CDR1 SNHLY and CDR2 FYNNEI. V gave up 8 bases and J gave up 1 base, with 14 bases separating them. DNA of the CDR3: TGTGCCAGCGGGTTTACAGGGAGGAACACTGAAGCTTTCTTT. It yields the protein CASGFTGRNTEAFF.

The chain combines TRBV6-2 or TRBV6-3 with TRBJ2-3; a possible D gene is TRBD1 (5 bases). The V end was cut by 2 bases, the J end by 4 bases, with 16 bases between. CDR1 MNHEY and CDR2 SVGEGT come from the germline V gene. The CDR3 covers 16 residues. The CDR3 coding sequence is TGTGCCAGCAGTTACGGCTTAGACAGTTTAGCAGATACGCAGTATTTT. Amino acid sequence: CASSYGLDSLADTQYF.

This clone was observed a single time. A junction end diverges from the germline sequence, so it may reflect a read error. The chain links TRBV11-2 to TRBJ2-7; perhaps TRBD2 as D (5 bases). The CDR3 is 13 residues long. Germline V gene data show CDR1 as SGHAT and CDR2 as FQNNGV. CDR3 region: CASSLDPQRTESF. CDR3 coding DNA: TGTGCCAGCAGCTTAGATCCCCAGCGGACCGAGAGCTTC.

The rearrangement joins TRBV2 to TRBJ2-7, with TRBD2 matching over 7 bases. This CDR3 is built from 14 residues. V lost 6 bases, J lost 2 bases, and 7 bases stayed unmatched. The germline gives CDR1 SNHLY, CDR2 FYNNEI. The CDR3: CASSLTSLTYEQYF. The CDR3 DNA follows: TGTGCCAGCAGCTTGACTAGCTTAACCTACGAGCAGTACTTC. The entire variable domain, with the rest obtained from reference TRBV2 and TRBJ2-7, is as follows: EPEVTQTPSHQVTQMGQEVILRCVPISNHLYFYWYRQILGQKVEFLVSFYNNEISEKSEIFDDQFSVERPDGSNFTLKIRSTKLEDSAMYFCASSLTSLTYEQYFGPGTRLTVT.

The chain has TRBV5-1 and TRBJ2-2, with TRBD2 identical over 14 bases. The germline gives CDR1 SGHRS, CDR2 YFSETQ. The CDR3 covers 16 residues. The V and J ends lost 4 bases and 9 bases, in that order; junction bases with no gene match: 8. For the CDR3, the DNA is TGCGCCAGCAGCGAAGGACTAGCGGGAGGCCACCGGGAGCTGTTTTTT. This translates into CASSEGLAGGHRELFF.

The chain joins TRBV7-9 to TRBJ1-2; 8 bases map to TRBD1. The CDR3 has 14 amino acids. With V trimmed by 5 bases and J by 4 bases, 6 bases remained unmatched. Germline V gene lookup returns CDR1 SEHNR and CDR2 FQNEAQ (reference sequence). CDR3 loop: CASSPQGAGYGYTF. The CDR3 nucleotides are TGTGCCAGCAGCCCCCAGGGGGCAGGCTATGGCTACACCTTC.

This sequence joins TRBV2 and TRBJ2-1; 7 nucleotides match TRBD2. The CDR3 runs 16 residues. Per germline, CDR1 SNHLY and CDR2 FYNNEI. The trim removed 6 bases at V and 9 bases at J, leaving 17 bases unmatched. CDR3 amino acids: CASSPIAGSRASEQFF. The CDR3, as DNA: TGTGCCAGCAGCCCCATAGCGGGTTCGAGGGCTAGTGAGCAGTTCTTC.

This chain links TRBV19 with TRBJ1-2, with D tentatively TRBD1 (6 bases). The CDR3 totals 15 residues. V was shortened by 5 bases and J by 6 bases, with 19 bases between the two germline ends. Looked up from germline, CDR1 is LNHDA and CDR2 is SQIVND (reference sequence). CDR3: CASSARTARGDGYTF. CDR3 DNA: TGTGCCAGTAGTGCCCGGACAGCGAGGGGCGATGGCTACACCTTC.

The DNA of the CDR3 is TGTGCCTCACACCTCAACACCGGGGAGCTGTTTTTT. It is translated as CASHLNTGELFF. The chain is built from TRBV12-3 or TRBV12-4 and TRBJ2-2; D call uncertain. The ends were cut back, 11 bases at V and 2 bases at J, with 9 bases in the middle. The CDR3 has 12 residues.

The chain joins TRBV6-2 or TRBV6-3 to TRBJ1-5, with 10 bases fitting TRBD1. Germline CDR1 reads MNHEY; CDR2 reads SVGEGT. The CDR3 is 15 amino acids. Trimming took 5 bases from V and 5 from J; bases not matched to a gene: 6. CDR3 sequence (DNA): TGTGCCAGCAGTCCCGGGACAGGGGTGGATCAGCCCCAGCATTTT. Its translation: CASSPGTGVDQPQHF.

The CDR3 DNA reads TGTGCCAGCAGCCCTCGACTACCTCTCAACACGCAGTATTTT. This translates into CASSPRLPLNTQYF. The chain couples TRBV9 to TRBJ2-3, with D perhaps matching TRBD2 (5 bases). V was cut by 4 bases and J by 9 bases, with 18 bases left in between. Per the germline V gene, CDR1 is SGDLS and CDR2 is YYNGEE. The CDR3 runs 14 residues.

The chain is built from TRBV3-1 (or the pseudogene TRBV3-2) and TRBJ1-2; maybe TRBD1 (6 bases). The germline V and J ends were trimmed by 4 bases and 4 bases, with 22 bases remaining between them. Looked up from germline, CDR1 is LGHDT and CDR2 is YNNKEL (reference sequence). The CDR3 is made up of 17 amino acids. The CDR3, as DNA: TGTGCCAGCAGCCCCCGGACAGAAGATAACTATGGCTATGGCTACACCTTC. Translation gives CASSPRTEDNYGYGYTF.

The chain links TRBV7-3 to TRBJ2-1, with D perhaps TRBD1 (7 bases). The V end lost 6 bases, the J end lost 7 bases, and 19 bases lay between the germline ends. Germline V CDR1 and CDR2: SGHTA, FQGTGA. The CDR3 is made up of 15 amino acids. The CDR3 nucleotides are TGTGCCAGCAGTCCATTCCAGGGGGGTCTTAATGAGCAGTTCTTC. Its translation: CASSPFQGGLNEQFF.

The J gene is TRBJ2-7, the V gene TRBV7-9; 9 bases are shared with TRBD1. The V segment lost 6 bases and the J segment 2 bases; nucleotides outside the gene matches: 8. Germline V gene data show CDR1 as SEHNR and CDR2 as FQNEAQ (reference sequence). The CDR3 extends over 15 amino acids. CDR3 protein: CASSSVGTGTYEQYF. CDR3 sequence (DNA): TGTGCCAGCAGTTCTGTCGGGACAGGGACCTACGAGCAGTACTTC.

The V gene is TRBV28, the J gene TRBJ2-7; the match to TRBD2 covers 8 bases. J gave up 3 bases and V 6 bases, and 7 bases lay outside the gene matches. Germline assignment: CDR1 MDHEN and CDR2 SYDVKM. The CDR3 is made up of 14 amino acids. The CDR3 reads CASSPVGLVYEQYF. The DNA for the CDR3 is TGTGCCAGCAGCCCGGTGGGACTAGTCTACGAGCAGTACTTC.